This record covers a single T cell receptor beta chain. Sequence at one end of the junction differs from germline and may be a read error. According to the study, genomic DNA was the template for TCR beta VDJ and CDR3 profiling. TCRdb reanalysed the reads using MiXCR and keeps one entry per CDR3 protein. Of approximately 380,000 distinct CDR3 sequences listed, about 70% are singletons. CDR3 length equals 11 residues. CDR1 and CDR2 from the germline V gene are SGHVS and FNYEAQ. The data stem from a study of CD8+CD57+ T cells in acquired aplastic anemia. The specimen sequenced was sorted CD4+, CD8+, or CD8+CD57+ T cells (not recorded which) from PBMCs. The chain is built from TRBV7-6 and TRBJ2-3; no firm D call. This TCR was recovered from a human donor in good health, serving as a control. The CDR3 loop is CASSFENSQHF. CDR3 DNA sequence: TGTGCCAGCAGCTTCGAAAATTCCCAGCATTTC.